The rows below give T cell receptor beta chains drawn from one sample of a study of CD8+ T cells in alopecia areata. Data came from immunoSEQ multiplex PCR; TCRdb stores just in-frame clones and leaves some out. The table has about 30,000 clones, less than 65% seen once; the top ten hold roughly 18%. Sequencing was carried out using NKG2D-high CD8+ T cells sorted from blood. The receptors shown here come from a human donor with alopecia areata. CDR3s include the opening cysteine and the closing phenylalanine or tryptophan. The order of the fields is V gene, D gene, clone size, J gene, CDR3 DNA, CDR3 protein. D genes are given only for firm matches. Size is omitted from some rows. Given values are once, few, many or a class for expanded clones.

TRBV25-1	-	few	TRBJ2-7	TGTGCCAGCGGGAATTGGGACTACGAGCAGTACTTC	CASGNWDYEQYF
TRBV29-1	-	few	TRBJ2-2	TGCAGCGCCCGGAAGGCAAACACCGGGGAGCTGTTTTTT	CSARKANTGELFF
TRBV4-1	-	-	TRBJ2-1	TGCGCCAGCAGCCAAATTGCGGGCGGATACTACAATGAGCAGTTCTTC	CASSQIAGGYYNEQFF
TRBV13	TRBD2	-	TRBJ2-7	TGTGCCAGCAGCTTATCTCCTAGCGGGAGTTACGAGCAGTACTTC	CASSLSPSGSYEQYF
TRBV4-3	TRBD2	-	TRBJ2-5	TGCGCCAGCAGCCAAGATCAGACGGGGGGACTTGAGACCCAGTACTTC	CASSQDQTGGLETQYF
TRBV2	-	-	TRBJ2-7	TGTGCCAGCAGGGTCTCTGGGTACTACTACGAGCAGTACTTC	CASRVSGYYYEQYF
TRBV19	-	-	TRBJ1-5	TGTGCCAGTAGTATAAGGGTAAGCAATCAGCCCCAGCATTTT	CASSIRVSNQPQHF
TRBV29-1	-	-	TRBJ2-7	TGCAGCGTTGTTTGGGTAGCCAGGGAAGGCTACGAGCAGTACTTC	CSVVWVAREGYEQYF
TRBV7-9	TRBD1	few	TRBJ2-7	TGTGCCAGCAGCTCTCCTATACCGGGACAGGCCTACGAGCAGTACTTC	CASSSPIPGQAYEQYF
TRBV7-9	-	once	TRBJ2-1	TGTGCCAGCAGCCCCCCTCTGAATAATGAGCAGTTCTTC	CASSPPLNNEQFF
TRBV5-1	-	few	TRBJ2-7	TGCGCCAGCAGCGATGGACACTACGAGCAGTACTTC	CASSDGHYEQYF
TRBV18	-	few	TRBJ1-5	TGTGCCAGCTCGGACGGACAGCGGGGTCAGCCCCAGCATTTT	CASSDGQRGQPQHF
TRBV5-1	-	-	TRBJ1-4	TGCGCCAGCAGCTTCGAGGGTGAAAAACTGTTTTTT	CASSFEGEKLFF
TRBV5-1	-	few	TRBJ2-3	TGCGCCAGCAGCTTCGGGACTTCGCTCACAGATACGCAGTATTTT	CASSFGTSLTDTQYF
TRBV29-1	-	-	TRBJ2-3	TGCAGCGTTGTACAGCCGGGAAGGGGTGATACGCAGTATTTT	CSVVQPGRGDTQYF
TRBV5-1	-	few	TRBJ2-2	TGCGCCAGCAGCTACAGCACCGGGGAGCTGTTTTTT	CASSYSTGELFF
TRBV19	-	-	TRBJ2-3	TGTGCCAGTAGCAACGGGATCCTCACAGATACGCAGTATTTT	CASSNGILTDTQYF
TRBV27	-	-	TRBJ1-5	TGTGCCAGCAGTTCTAACCCGGGACGGAGGAATCAGCCCCAGCATTTT	CASSSNPGRRNQPQHF
TRBV29-1	-	once	TRBJ2-7	TGCAGCGTTGTCGACGGCAGACGCTCCTACGAGCAGTACTTC	CSVVDGRRSYEQYF
TRBV6-5	TRBD1	-	TRBJ2-7	TGTGCCAGCAGTTACACCGGGACAGTCTCGAGGGAGCAGTACTTC	CASSYTGTVSREQYF
TRBV27	TRBD1	-	TRBJ2-7	TGTGCCAGCAGTTTAGAAAACAGGGGGTACGAGCAGTACTTC	CASSLENRGYEQYF
TRBV6-5	-	once	TRBJ1-1	TGTGCCAGCAGTTATCACTGGGGTTCCACTGAAGCTTTCTTT	CASSYHWGSTEAFF
TRBV29-1	TRBD1	once	TRBJ2-1	TGCAGCGTTTTGGGACAGTCTCTTAGCTCCTACAATGAGCAGTTCTTC	CSVLGQSLSSYNEQFF
TRBV13	TRBD1	-	TRBJ1-5	TGTGCCAGCAGCTCAGGGGGTATGGGCAATCAGCCCCAGCATTTT	CASSSGGMGNQPQHF
TRBV28	TRBD1	-	TRBJ2-7	TGTGCCAGCACGGTGACAGGGGGCTCCTACGAGCAGTACTTC	CASTVTGGSYEQYF
TRBV29-1	-	few	TRBJ2-3	TGCAGCGTGGGGGGGGACAACACAGATACGCAGTATTTT	CSVGGDNTDTQYF
TRBV27	-	-	TRBJ2-2	TGTGCCAGCAGTTTTCGAGCCGGCGGGGAGCTGTTTTTT	CASSFRAGGELFF
TRBV7-9	TRBD2	-	TRBJ2-7	TGTGCCAGCAGCTTCCCCGGGACTAGCGGGTTCTACGAGCAGTACTTC	CASSFPGTSGFYEQYF
TRBV4-3	-	few	TRBJ1-2	TGCGCCAGCAGCCAAGAAAACAGGATCGACGGCTACACCTTC	CASSQENRIDGYTF
TRBV7-8	-	-	TRBJ2-2	TGTGCCAGCAGCCGTGGCTCGGAGCTGTTTTTT	CASSRGSELFF
TRBV29-1	-	-	TRBJ2-7	TGCAGCGTTGTTAAGGGAGGAAACTACGAGCAGTACTTC	CSVVKGGNYEQYF
TRBV27	-	-	TRBJ1-1	TGTGCCAGCAGGCTTTTGCTTCCAAGGTCTTACACTGAAGCTTTCTTT	CASRLLLPRSYTEAFF
TRBV28	TRBD1	few	TRBJ2-5	TGTGCCAGCAGTCCTCGGGACAGAGAAGAGACCCAGTACTTC	CASSPRDREETQYF
TRBV6-4	-	-	TRBJ1-1	TGTGCCAGCAGTGCGGTCGAGAACACTGAAGCTTTCTTT	CASSAVENTEAFF
TRBV27	TRBD2	-	TRBJ2-5	TGTGCCAGCAGTTTATTAGGCGGGGGGGGTCAAGAGACCCAGTACTTC	CASSLLGGGGQETQYF
TRBV28	-	-	TRBJ1-1	TGTGCCAGCAGGGATGGACAGAACACTGAAGCTTTCTTT	CASRDGQNTEAFF
TRBV2	TRBD2	-	TRBJ2-7	TGTGCCAGCAGTGAATTGGGACTAGCGGGGTCTATCTACGAGCAGTACTTC	CASSELGLAGSIYEQYF
TRBV7-9	TRBD1	-	TRBJ2-7	TGTGCCAGCAGCGCCGGGACAGGGTGGGAGCAGTACTTC	CASSAGTGWEQYF
TRBV7-6	-	-	TRBJ2-2	TGTGCCAGCAGCTCCCCCGGACAGAACACCGGGGAGCTGTTTTTT	CASSSPGQNTGELFF
TRBV6-8	-	-	TRBJ2-7	TGTGCCAGCAGTTTTTACCGTCGACACTACGAGCAGTACTTC	CASSFYRRHYEQYF
TRBV19	-	-	TRBJ1-2	TGTGCCAGTAGTCCTTACGTCGACAGCTATGGCTACACCTTC	CASSPYVDSYGYTF
TRBV27	-	few	TRBJ2-1	TGTGCCAGCAGTTCGATGTCAGGCAGAGGGAATGAGCAGTTCTTC	CASSSMSGRGNEQFF
TRBV2	-	few	TRBJ2-7	TGTGCCAGCAGTGAAGTAGGGCTAGCTCGTTACGAGCAGTACTTC	CASSEVGLARYEQYF
TRBV6-6	-	-	TRBJ2-2	TGTGCCAGCAGTGGCCAGGGAGTCACCGGGGAGCTGTTTTTT	CASSGQGVTGELFF
TRBV2	TRBD2	few	TRBJ2-2	TGTGCCAGCAGTGAAGTCTCTCGCGGGAGGACCGGGGAGCTGTTTTTT	CASSEVSRGRTGELFF
TRBV7-9	-	-	TRBJ1-2	TGTGCCAGCAGCTTAGGGGCAGGTGACGATGGCTACACCTTC	CASSLGAGDDGYTF
TRBV7-9	-	-	TRBJ1-2	TGTGCCAGCGTTTCTATCTACCAGGGCCAACTCAACTATGGCTACACCTTC	CASVSIYQGQLNYGYTF
TRBV7-9	TRBD1	few	TRBJ1-4	TGTGCCAGCGCCGGACAGGGTGGTGAAAAACTGTTTTTT	CASAGQGGEKLFF
TRBV7-9	-	-	TRBJ2-1	TGTGCCAGCAGCTTAGCTGGACGGCCAATGCCCTACAATGAGCAGTTCTTC	CASSLAGRPMPYNEQFF
TRBV27	TRBD2	few	TRBJ2-1	TGTGCCAGCAGTTTTACTAGCGGGAGGGCTGGGAATGAGCAGTTCTTC	CASSFTSGRAGNEQFF
TRBV7-9	-	few	TRBJ2-5	TGTGCCAGCAGCTTGTTCTGGGGATCCTTCAAAGAGACCCAGTACTTC	CASSLFWGSFKETQYF
TRBV30	-	-	TRBJ1-1	TGTGCCGGGGCGAACACTGAAGCTTTCTTT	CAGANTEAFF
TRBV23-1	TRBD2	few	TRBJ2-5	TGCGCCAGCAGTCAAGCCGCTAGCGGGGGGACCGCAGAGACCCAGTACTTC	CASSQAASGGTAETQYF